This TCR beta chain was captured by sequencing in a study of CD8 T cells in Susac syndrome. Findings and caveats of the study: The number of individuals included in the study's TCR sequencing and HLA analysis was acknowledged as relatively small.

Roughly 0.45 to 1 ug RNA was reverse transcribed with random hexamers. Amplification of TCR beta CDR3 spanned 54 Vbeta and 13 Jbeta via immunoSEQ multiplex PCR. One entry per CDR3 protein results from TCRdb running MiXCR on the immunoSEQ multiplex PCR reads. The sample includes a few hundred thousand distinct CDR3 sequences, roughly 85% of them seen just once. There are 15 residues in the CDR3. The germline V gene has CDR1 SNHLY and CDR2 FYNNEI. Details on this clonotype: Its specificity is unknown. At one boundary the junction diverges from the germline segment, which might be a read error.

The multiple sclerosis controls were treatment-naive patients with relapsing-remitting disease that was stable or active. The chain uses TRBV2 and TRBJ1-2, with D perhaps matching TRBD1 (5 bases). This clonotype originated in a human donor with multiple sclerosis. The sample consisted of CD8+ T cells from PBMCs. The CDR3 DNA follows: TGTGTCAGCAGGCAGAGGGACTACAGAAACTATGGCTACACCTTC. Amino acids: CVSRQRDYRNYGYTF.